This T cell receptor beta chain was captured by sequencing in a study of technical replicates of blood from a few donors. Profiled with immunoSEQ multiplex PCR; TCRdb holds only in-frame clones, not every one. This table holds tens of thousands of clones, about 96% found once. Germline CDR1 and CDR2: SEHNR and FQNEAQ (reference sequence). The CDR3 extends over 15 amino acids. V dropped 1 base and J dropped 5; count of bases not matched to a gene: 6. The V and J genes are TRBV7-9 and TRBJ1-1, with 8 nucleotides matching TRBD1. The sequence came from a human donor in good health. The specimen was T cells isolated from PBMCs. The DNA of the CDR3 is TGTGCCAGCAGCTTAGATGGGACAGGTAAAACTGAAGCTTTCTTT. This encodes CASSLDGTGKTEAFF.